The subject of this entry is one TCR beta chain. Its matching antigen is unknown. The record originates from a study of cytomegalovirus exposure and HLA in healthy donors. Overall study findings and caveats: Accurate prediction of HLA-A and HLA-B alleles (for most subjects) was reportedly achieved from TCR beta sequences. Equally common other TCR beta chains were less clonally expanded than HLA-associated ones, a later analysis found. The study carried out a later analysis of TCR beta sequences. It associated some 15,000 of them with specific HLA alleles at a false discovery rate of 0.05.

Germline loops: CDR1 MDHEN, CDR2 SYDVKM. Trimming at V came to 6 bases and at J to 0 bases, leaving 12 bases not matched to a gene. This CDR3 has 18 amino acids. PCR was performed using 60 Vbeta and 13 Jbeta primers. Using immunoSEQ multiplex PCR, the repertoire was profiled, and TCRdb retains in-frame clones only, with some absent. The profile shows around 190,000 clones, over 65% of them singletons. The donors (healthy individuals) were bone marrow donors. The genes are TRBV28 and TRBJ1-5; 9 bases match TRBD1. The source of this sequence is a man aged 40-49 years in good health and CMV-seropositive. The specimen sequenced was PBMCs. The DNA for the CDR3 is TGTGCCAGCAGACGGGACAGGGAGATACATTATAGCAATCAGCCCCAGCATTTT. Translating it yields CASRRDREIHYSNQPQHF. The full variable domain, its missing parts supplied by reference TRBV28 and TRBJ1-5, is DVKVTQSSRYLVKRTGEKVFLECVQDMDHENMFWYRQDPGLGLRLIYFSYDVKMKEKGDIPEGYSVSREKKERFSLILESASTNQTSMYLCASRRDREIHYSNQPQHFGDGTRLSIL.